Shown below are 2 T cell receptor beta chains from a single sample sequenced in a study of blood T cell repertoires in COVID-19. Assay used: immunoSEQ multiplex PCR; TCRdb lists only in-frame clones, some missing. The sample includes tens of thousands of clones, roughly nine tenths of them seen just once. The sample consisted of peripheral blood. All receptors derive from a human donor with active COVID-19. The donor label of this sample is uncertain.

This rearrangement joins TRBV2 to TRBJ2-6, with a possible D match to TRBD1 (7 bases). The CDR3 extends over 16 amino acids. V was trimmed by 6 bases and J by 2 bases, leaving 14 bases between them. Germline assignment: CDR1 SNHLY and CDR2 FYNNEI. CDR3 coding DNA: TGTGCCAGCAGCAAGGAGGGGGCGCCTGGGGCCAACGTCCTGACTTTC. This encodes CASSKEGAPGANVLTF. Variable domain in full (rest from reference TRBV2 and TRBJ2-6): EPEVTQTPSHQVTQMGQEVILRCVPISNHLYFYWYRQILGQKVEFLVSFYNNEISEKSEIFDDQFSVERPDGSNFTLKIRSTKLEDSAMYFCASSKEGAPGANVLTFGAGSRLTVL.

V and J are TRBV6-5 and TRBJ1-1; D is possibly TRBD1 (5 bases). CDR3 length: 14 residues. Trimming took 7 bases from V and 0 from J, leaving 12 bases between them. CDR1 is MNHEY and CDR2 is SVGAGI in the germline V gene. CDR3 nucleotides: TGTGCCAGCACAACAGGACCCATGAACACTGAAGCTTTCTTT. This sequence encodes CASTTGPMNTEAFF.